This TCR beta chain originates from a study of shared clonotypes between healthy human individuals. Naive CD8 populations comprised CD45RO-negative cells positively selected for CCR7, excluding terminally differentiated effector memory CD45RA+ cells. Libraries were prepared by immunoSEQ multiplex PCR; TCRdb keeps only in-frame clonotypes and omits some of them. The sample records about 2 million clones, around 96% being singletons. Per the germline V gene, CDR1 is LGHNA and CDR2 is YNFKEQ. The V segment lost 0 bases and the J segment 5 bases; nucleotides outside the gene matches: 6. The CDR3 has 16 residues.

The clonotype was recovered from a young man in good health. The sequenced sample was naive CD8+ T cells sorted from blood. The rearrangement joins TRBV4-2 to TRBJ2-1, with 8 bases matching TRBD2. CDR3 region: CASSQDPGGEDNEQFF. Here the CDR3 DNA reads TGTGCCAGCAGCCAAGATCCCGGGGGGGAAGACAATGAGCAGTTCTTC.